This T cell receptor beta chain was sequenced for a study of blood T cell repertoires in COVID-19. Method: immunoSEQ multiplex PCR; TCRdb's copy keeps in-frame clones and lacks some. The data show approximately 300,000 clones, nearly 90% seen once. In its sample, this clone was seen a few times. The TCR comes from a woman aged 25 to 39 who had recovered from COVID-19. Sequenced material: PBMCs or T cells enriched from blood (not recorded which).

The CDR3 DNA sequence: TGCGCCAGCAGCTGGGGACTAGTGGGGCAAGAGACCCAGTACTTC. Protein: CASSWGLVGQETQYF. The chain is built from TRBV5-1 and TRBJ2-5, with TRBD2 matching 8 bases. Trimming cost V 3 bases and J 2 bases; bases outside gene matches: 6. The germline V gene encodes CDR1 SGHRS and CDR2 YFSETQ. The CDR3 contains 15 residues.